The rows below give T cell receptor beta chains drawn from one sample of a study of PD-L1 blockade in urothelial cancer. Generated by immunoSEQ multiplex PCR, the TCRdb table keeps only in-frame clones and is missing some. Among under 130,000 clones, 70% to 90% were seen once, and the ten largest hold 2.4%. The sample consisted of PBMCs, taken around atezolizumab (anti-PD-L1) treatment. Receptors originate from a man aged 50 to 60 with urothelial cancer. The CDR3 runs from the conserved cysteine through the conserved F or W. The D gene is left open where the match is weak. Only part of the rows carry a size: once, few, many, or a class if the clone is expanded.

j_call d_call v_call clone_size cdr3_nt cdr3_aa
TRBJ2-2 - TRBV14 - TGTGCCAGCAGCCAACTAGGGGAGCTGTTTTTT CASSQLGELFF
TRBJ2-2 TRBD1 TRBV6-1 - TGTGCCAGCAGGAGACAGGGGAACACCGGGGAGCTGTTTTTT CASRRQGNTGELFF
TRBJ2-5 TRBD1 TRBV7-9 - TGTGCCAGCAGCGGACGACAGGGGATGATAGAGACCCAGTACTTC CASSGRQGMIETQYF
TRBJ2-1 TRBD2 TRBV9 many TGTGCCAGCAGCGCCGATAGCGGGTGGTACAATGAGCAGTTCTTC CASSADSGWYNEQFF
TRBJ1-3 TRBD1 TRBV29-1 - TGCAGCGCACAGACGACAGGGACTGGAAACACCATATATTTT CSAQTTGTGNTIYF
TRBJ1-2 - TRBV28 - TGTGCCAGCAGTATAACAGGGCGCTATGGCTACACCTTC CASSITGRYGYTF
TRBJ2-3 TRBD1 TRBV18 - TGTGCCAGCTCACGCTTCTCACAGGGGGCCGGTTCAGATACGCAGTATTTT CASSRFSQGAGSDTQYF
TRBJ1-1 - TRBV11-3 - TGTGCCAGCAGCTTAGGCGGGATGAACACTGAAGCTTTCTTT CASSLGGMNTEAFF
TRBJ1-5 - TRBV6-5 - TGTGCCAGCAGTCCGGACAGTTTCCGCAATCAGCCCCAGCATTTT CASSPDSFRNQPQHF
TRBJ2-1 TRBD2 TRBV27 - TGTGCCAGCAGTAAAAGATTAGCGGGAGGGAACAATGAGCAGTTCTTC CASSKRLAGGNNEQFF
TRBJ2-7 TRBD1 TRBV6-1 - TGTGCCAGCACCCCCGGGGGGACAGGGGCACCTTCGCAGTACTTC CASTPGGTGAPSQYF
TRBJ1-5 TRBD1 TRBV28 - TGTGCCAGCGTTCGGGCTTTGGACAGGGGCAATCAGCCCCAGCATTTT CASVRALDRGNQPQHF
TRBJ1-6 - TRBV4-2 - TGTGCCAGCAGCCAAGATACTTTCTATAATTCACCCCTCCACTTT CASSQDTFYNSPLHF
TRBJ1-6 TRBD1 TRBV30 - TGTGCCTGGAGGCGAGACAGGGTTGTCTATAATTCACCCCTCCACTTT CAWRRDRVVYNSPLHF
TRBJ2-7 - TRBV11-2 - TGTGCCAGCAGCTCCCTCTACGAGCAGTACTTC CASSSLYEQYF
TRBJ2-1 TRBD2 TRBV19 - TGTGCCAGTAGTATTCTGGCGGGAGGTGGCAATGAGCAGTTCTTC CASSILAGGGNEQFF
TRBJ2-7 TRBD2 TRBV5-4 - TGTGCCAGCAGCTTGGTCCCTAGCGGGAGAGGGAACGAGCAGTACTTC CASSLVPSGRGNEQYF
TRBJ1-1 TRBD1 TRBV5-4 - TGTGCCAGCAGCTTGACAGGGGCGAACACTGAAGCTTTCTTT CASSLTGANTEAFF
TRBJ2-1 TRBD2 TRBV19 - TGTGCCAGTAGGGACCTAGCGGGACCTTACAATGAGCAGTTCTTC CASRDLAGPYNEQFF
TRBJ2-1 - TRBV5-4 - TGTGCCAGCAGCCCGATCCCGACAGCCTACAATGAGCAGTTCTTC CASSPIPTAYNEQFF
TRBJ2-7 - TRBV28 - TGTGCCAGCAGTGGAGGTTACGAGCAGTACTTC CASSGGYEQYF
TRBJ1-4 - TRBV28 - TGTGCCAGCACCCGGCCATGGGGGCGCGAAGGAAAAACTGTTTTT CASTRPWGREGKTVF
TRBJ1-1 - TRBV6-5 - TGTGCCAGCAGTCAAGGCGGAGGAGTGAACACTGAAGCTTTCTTT CASSQGGGVNTEAFF
TRBJ1-2 - TRBV5-4 - TGTGCCAGCAGCCTAAACAGGGACTATGGCTACACCTTC CASSLNRDYGYTF
TRBJ2-2 TRBD2 TRBV11-2 - TGTGCCAGCAGCCAACGGACTAGCGGGAACACCGGGGAGCTGTTTTTT CASSQRTSGNTGELFF
TRBJ2-3 TRBD2 TRBV7-2 once TGTGCCAGCAGCACGAGCGGGAGGGCCCCCACAGATACGCAGTATTTT CASSTSGRAPTDTQYF
TRBJ1-2 TRBD1 TRBV7-9 - TGTGCCAGCAGCCTAGCCGGGACAGGGACTCGGGGCTACACCTTC CASSLAGTGTRGYTF
TRBJ1-1 - TRBV6-1 few TGTGCCAGCAGAACTATGAACACTGAAGCTTTCTTT CASRTMNTEAFF
TRBJ1-4 TRBD1 TRBV18 - TGTGCCAGCTCACCTAGGACAGGGTACGAAGGTAATGAAAAACTGTTTTTT CASSPRTGYEGNEKLFF
TRBJ1-1 - TRBV5-1 - TGCGCCAGCAGCTTAGGACACAACACTGAAGCTTTCTTT CASSLGHNTEAFF
TRBJ2-1 TRBD2 TRBV5-1 - TGCGCCAGCAGCGTTAGCGGGAGATCCTACAATGAGCAGTTCTTC CASSVSGRSYNEQFF
TRBJ2-3 TRBD1 TRBV10-2 - TGCGCCAGCGGGACAGGGGGAAGAGATACGCAGTATTTT CASGTGGRDTQYF
TRBJ2-5 TRBD2 TRBV7-2 - TGTGCCAGCAGCCCAGGCGGGACTAGTGGTTTGGGAGAGACCCAGTACTTC CASSPGGTSGLGETQYF
TRBJ1-2 TRBD1 TRBV9 - TGTGCCAGCAGCGACGGGGGGCAGGGGGCAAACTATGGCTACACCTTC CASSDGGQGANYGYTF
TRBJ1-5 TRBD1 TRBV30 - TGTGCCTGGAACCCGGACAGGGGAGGCGGCAATCAGCCCCAGCATTTT CAWNPDRGGGNQPQHF
TRBJ1-2 - TRBV6-5 - TGTGCCAGCACCAGACAGTCGGGGGTCGGTGGCTACACCTTC CASTRQSGVGGYTF
TRBJ2-1 TRBD2 TRBV27 - TGTGCCAGCAGCCTCGGGACTAGCGGGAAGGGTGAGCAGTTCTTC CASSLGTSGKGEQFF
TRBJ1-5 - TRBV27 - TGTGCCAGCAGTTTGGGGGGGAGCAATCAGCCCCAGCATTTT CASSLGGSNQPQHF
TRBJ1-4 TRBD1 TRBV7-9 - TGTGCCAGCAGCTTCCTTACAGGGGCAGAAGAAAAACTGTTTTTT CASSFLTGAEEKLFF
TRBJ2-7 - TRBV5-1 - TGCGCCAGCAAGTACGGGGGGCAGGGCGAGCAGTACTTC CASKYGGQGEQYF
TRBJ2-7 - TRBV5-1 - TGCGCCAGCAGCCTGGGCCTCGGCGGGGTGGGATCCTACGAGCAGTACTTC CASSLGLGGVGSYEQYF
TRBJ1-4 TRBD1 TRBV5-1 few TGCGCCAGCAGCTCCGGGACAGGGCGCGAAAAACTGTTTTTT CASSSGTGREKLFF
TRBJ1-4 - TRBV28 - TGTGCCAGCAGCATGGGGGGTGCAACTAATGAAAAACTGTTTTTT CASSMGGATNEKLFF
TRBJ1-4 - TRBV7-8 - TGTGCCAGCAGCTTAGCGCACAGGGCGGACGAAAAACTGTTTTTT CASSLAHRADEKLFF
TRBJ1-1 TRBD1 TRBV29-1 - TGCAGCGTAAGGGACAGGGGAATGAACACTGAAGCTTTCTTT CSVRDRGMNTEAFF
TRBJ2-7 - TRBV7-9 - TGTGCCAGCAGCTCAAGACAGACGTACGAGCAGTACTTC CASSSRQTYEQYF
TRBJ1-2 TRBD1 TRBV7-6 - TGTGCCAGCAGCCTCGGGACAGCGCGTGGCTACACCTTC CASSLGTARGYTF
TRBJ2-3 TRBD2 TRBV7-2 - TGTGCCAGCAGCCCGCGGACTAGCGGGAGACCCGCAGATACGCAGTATTTT CASSPRTSGRPADTQYF
TRBJ2-1 TRBD2 TRBV15 - TGTGCCACCTCAGCAATGCGGGAGTCTTACAATGAGCAGTTCTTC CATSAMRESYNEQFF
TRBJ2-7 - TRBV19 - TGTGCCAGTAGTATCGACAGAGGCTACGAGCAGTACTTC CASSIDRGYEQYF
TRBJ2-2 - TRBV14 - TGTGCCAGCAGTCGACTCGGCCTCAACACCGGGGAGCTGTTTTTT CASSRLGLNTGELFF
TRBJ1-1 - TRBV5-4 - TGTGCCAGCAGCGTGACAGAGAACACTGAAGCTTTCTTT CASSVTENTEAFF
TRBJ1-1 - TRBV5-8 once TGTGCCAGCAGCTTGGGGAGGTCTGACACTGAAGCTTTCTTT CASSLGRSDTEAFF
TRBJ1-6 - TRBV5-4 few TGTGCCAGCAGTATGGGCCTTGATTCACCCCTCCACTTT CASSMGLDSPLHF
TRBJ2-7 - TRBV7-2 - TGTGCCAGCAGACCTAGTTTGGCGGCAGCTTACGAGCAGTACTTC CASRPSLAAAYEQYF